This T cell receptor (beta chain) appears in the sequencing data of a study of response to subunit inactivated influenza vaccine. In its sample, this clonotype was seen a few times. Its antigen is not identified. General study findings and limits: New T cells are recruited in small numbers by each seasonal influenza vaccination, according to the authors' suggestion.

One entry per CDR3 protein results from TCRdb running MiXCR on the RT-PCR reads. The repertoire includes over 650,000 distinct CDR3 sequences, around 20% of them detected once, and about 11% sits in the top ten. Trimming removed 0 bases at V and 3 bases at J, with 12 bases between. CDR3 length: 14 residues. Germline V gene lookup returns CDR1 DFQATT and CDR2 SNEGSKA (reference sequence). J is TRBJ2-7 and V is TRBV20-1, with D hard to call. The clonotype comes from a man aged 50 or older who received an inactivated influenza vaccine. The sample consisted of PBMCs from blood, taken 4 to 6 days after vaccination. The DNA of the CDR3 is TGCAGTGCTAGAGATCCGGGTTTATACTACGAGCAGTACTTC. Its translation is CSARDPGLYYEQYF.